This entry lists 5 T cell receptor beta chains sequenced from one sample in a study of spatial heterogeneity in lung cancer. TCRdb passed the 5' RACE reads through MiXCR, listing each CDR3 protein once. The sample lists roughly 45,000 distinct CDR3 sequences, approximately 22% occurring once. As for time point: blood at routine non-recurrence follow-up after resection. Here the sequenced sample was PBMCs, taken at follow-up. All receptors derive from a female donor with early-stage non-small cell lung cancer.

This clonotype turned up a few times. The chain employs TRBV6-1 and TRBJ2-2; a weak D match, TRBD2 (5 bases). V was pared by 4 bases and J by 6 bases, with 18 bases between. The CDR3 spans 16 residues. Germline V gives CDR1 MNHNS, CDR2 SASEGT. In nucleotides, the CDR3 is TGTGCCAGCAGTGCAAGGACTTCCGTTCCCCCCGGGGAGCTGTTTTTT. Amino acid sequence: CASSARTSVPPGELFF.

This rearrangement joins TRBV4-1 to TRBJ1-5; D unclear. The V end was cut by 0 bases, the J end by 2 bases, with 2 bases between. Germline-derived CDR1 and CDR2 are MGHRA and YSYEKL. The CDR3 has 13 amino acids. The CDR3, as DNA: TGCGCCAGCAGCCAAGATGGCAATCAGCCCCAGCATTTT. Protein: CASSQDGNQPQHF.

This clonotype was detected ten times or more. The genes are TRBV9 and TRBJ1-6, with 7 nucleotides matching TRBD1. V dropped 3 bases and J dropped 6; count of bases not matched to a gene: 6. Germline V gene data show CDR1 as SGDLS and CDR2 as YYNGEE. This CDR3 is 15 amino acids long. CDR3 sequence reads: CASSAQGQTNSPLHF. The CDR3 region has the DNA TGTGCCAGCAGCGCCCAGGGACAGACTAATTCACCCCTCCACTTT.

This clonotype has just a few counts. The chain uses TRBV5-8 and TRBJ2-3; perhaps TRBD1 as D (5 bases). The CDR3 totals 14 residues. Germline CDR1 SGHTS, CDR2 YDEGEE. V was trimmed by 4 bases and J by 2 bases, leaving 11 bases between them. The CDR3: CASSPVGATDTQYF. CDR3 bases: TGTGCCAGCAGCCCCGTAGGGGCCACAGATACGCAGTATTTT.

The sample holds many counts of this clonotype. The J gene is TRBJ2-7, the V gene TRBV7-9; 8 bases are shared with TRBD1. The V and J ends lost 5 bases and 3 bases, in that order; junction bases with no gene match: 6. Germline V gene lookup returns CDR1 SEHNR and CDR2 FQNEAQ (reference sequence). This CDR3 comprises 14 residues. CDR3 amino acids: CASSPPGQVYEQYF. CDR3 DNA sequence: TGTGCCAGCAGCCCGCCGGGACAGGTCTACGAGCAGTACTTC.